This entry lists 30 T cell receptor beta chains sequenced from one sample in a study of blood T cells in healthy people across ages. With a J-beta primer mix and a sample-barcoded 5' primer, a second PCR ran about 7 to 11 cycles. From the 5' RACE reads, TCRdb called clonotypes with MiXCR, one entry per CDR3 protein. The sample holds over 300,000 distinct CDR3 sequences; about half are singletons and the top ten take under 65%. Material for sequencing was blood. The source of these receptors is a man aged 55-75 years in good health.

This chain links TRBV6-6 with TRBJ1-5, with a tentative D call TRBD1 (6 bases). The CDR3 consists of 15 residues. In germline, CDR1 is MNHNY, CDR2 SVGAGI (reference sequence). The V end was cut by 3 bases, the J end by 1 base, with 10 bases between. The CDR3, as DNA: TGTGCCAGCAGTTATCTACAGGGAAGCAATCAGCCCCAGCATTTT. This translates into CASSYLQGSNQPQHF.

This clonotype was seen ten or more times. J is TRBJ2-7 and V is TRBV7-8, with D possibly matching TRBD2 (6 bases). The CDR3 spans 14 residues. The V gene lost 0 bases and the J gene lost 3 bases, with 9 bases spanning the gap. Germline values: CDR1 SGHVS, CDR2 FQNEAQ. CDR3 protein: CASSLARTNYEQYF. The CDR3 nucleotides are TGTGCCAGCAGCTTAGCGCGGACTAACTACGAGCAGTACTTC.

The table lists this clonotype with a few counts. The V and J genes are TRBV6-4 and TRBJ2-3; TRBD2 matches at 8 bases. This CDR3 region has 14 residues. V shed 3 bases and J 1 base; nucleotides not matched to a gene: 0. Germline V lookup: CDR1 MRHNA, CDR2 SNTAGT. The CDR3 reads CASSERGGTDTQYF. As DNA, the CDR3 is TGTGCCAGCAGTGAGCGGGGGGGCACAGATACGCAGTATTTT.

This clonotype was seen only a few times. The chain employs TRBV5-1 and TRBJ2-7, with 7 nucleotides matching TRBD1. The V and J ends lost 5 bases and 5 bases, in that order; junction bases with no gene match: 13. The germline gives CDR1 SGHRS, CDR2 YFSETQ. The CDR3 spans 15 residues. Here the CDR3 DNA reads TGCGCCAGCAGGACCGGGACAGCCTCTGGCCACGAGCAGTACTTC. This encodes CASRTGTASGHEQYF.

This clonotype was counted between two and nine times. The chain uses TRBV20-1 and TRBJ1-2; tentatively, D is TRBD1 (6 bases). CDR3 length equals 14 residues. V lost 1 base and J 4 bases, leaving 13 bases between the germline ends. Germline CDR1 DFQATT, CDR2 SNEGSKA (reference sequence). CDR3 residues: CSARGGGSPYGYTF. DNA for the CDR3: TGCAGTGCTAGAGGAGGGGGATCCCCCTATGGCTACACCTTC.

The chain joins TRBV9 to TRBJ2-5; the D is unclear. Germline V gives CDR1 SGDLS, CDR2 YYNGEE. Trimming shortened V by 1 base and J by 11 bases, and 18 bases separated the two germline ends. CDR3 size: 14 residues. CDR3 coding DNA: TGTGCCAGCAGCGTAACCCCCGAATACAATGAGCAGTACTTC. Protein: CASSVTPEYNEQYF.

The J gene is TRBJ2-7, the V gene TRBV6-1; no firm D call. Trimming stripped 3 bases from V and 3 bases from J, with 6 bases between. CDR3 length: 12 residues. Germline CDR1 reads MNHNS; CDR2 reads SASEGT. CDR3 sequence (DNA): TGTGCCAGCAGTGATGTGGGCTACGAGCAGTACTTC. It is translated as CASSDVGYEQYF.

The chain uses TRBV5-1 and TRBJ2-7, with D tentatively TRBD1 or TRBD2 (5 bases each). The CDR3 contains 16 residues. Germline V lookup: CDR1 SGHRS, CDR2 YFSETQ. Trimming stripped 0 bases from V and 0 bases from J, with 13 bases between. Here the CDR3 reads CASSLAFGTVSYEQYF. In DNA, the CDR3 is TGCGCCAGCAGCTTGGCCTTCGGGACGGTCTCCTACGAGCAGTACTTC.

This chain uses TRBV20-1 with TRBJ2-7, with D maybe TRBD2 (6 bases). Germline CDR1 is DFQATT and CDR2 is SNEGSKA (reference sequence). V was clipped by 7 bases and J by 2 bases, with 15 bases between them. The CDR3 totals 13 residues. The CDR3 protein is CSGRGLRPYEQYF. CDR3 DNA: TGCAGTGGGAGGGGCCTTAGACCCTACGAGCAGTACTTC.

The chain joins TRBV28 to TRBJ1-5; D unclear. V was shortened by 11 bases and J by 4 bases, with 6 bases between the two germline ends. The CDR3 runs 10 residues. Germline loops: CDR1 MDHEN, CDR2 SYDVKM. CDR3 region: CAGGNQPQHF. The CDR3 DNA is TGTGCCGGCGGAAATCAGCCCCAGCATTTT.

The gene calls are TRBV6-4 and TRBJ2-1; TRBD1 aligns across 7 bases. The CDR3 runs to 16 residues. Germline CDR1 reads MRHNA; CDR2 reads SNTAGT. V gave up 4 bases and J gave up 7 bases; unmatched junction bases: 13. The CDR3 protein is CASSGELGQVSNEQFF. CDR3 DNA sequence: TGTGCCAGCAGTGGGGAACTTGGACAGGTATCAAATGAGCAGTTCTTC.

This clonotype was seen just once. The rearrangement uses TRBV20-1 and TRBJ2-4; D ambiguous. With the DNA end fitting TRBJ2-5 better, the J assignment may be wrong. Germline V gives CDR1 DFQATT, CDR2 SNEGSKA (reference sequence). CDR3 length: 12 residues. The CDR3 DNA reads TGCAGTGCTAGCACAGACCAAGAGACCCAGTACTTC. Residues: CSASTDQETQYF.

The genes are TRBV10-3 and TRBJ2-7; D may match TRBD1 or TRBD2 (7 bases each). V was pared by 4 bases and J by 1 base, with 11 bases between. The length of the CDR3 is 14 residues. Per the germline V gene, CDR1 is ENHRY and CDR2 is SYGVKD. Here the CDR3 DNA reads TGTGCCATCAGTGGCCAGGGGGGGTCCTACGAGCAGTACTTC. Protein sequence: CAISGQGGSYEQYF.

The table lists this clonotype with a few counts. One junction end disagrees with the germline gene, perhaps due to a read error. The V call is TRBV7-2, the J call TRBJ2-5; TRBD2 aligns across 10 bases. Germline V gene sequence: CDR1 SGHTA, CDR2 FQGNSA. The CDR3 has 14 residues. DNA of the CDR3: TGTGCCAGCAGCCTAGCGGGAGTCAGTGAGACCCAGTACTTC. Encoded protein: CASSLAGVSETQYF.

This sequence joins TRBV2 and TRBJ1-2; tentative D call: TRBD1 (6 bases). Deletions cut 11 bases from V and 6 bases from J, with 25 bases between. This CDR3 region has 15 residues. The germline gives CDR1 SNHLY, CDR2 FYNNEI. The CDR3 DNA sequence: TGTGCCCATCCCGCAGGGGTATCCCTAGACGATGGCTACACCTTC. The encoded protein is CAHPAGVSLDDGYTF.

This clonotype is judged medium-sized. The J gene is TRBJ2-7, the V gene TRBV4-2; either TRBD1 or TRBD2 may fit D (5 bases each). From germline, CDR1 is LGHNA and CDR2 YNFKEQ. The V gene lost 0 bases and the J gene lost 3 bases, with 15 bases spanning the gap. This CDR3 has 16 residues. CDR3 sequence (DNA): TGTGCCAGCAGCCAAGATAGTCGGGACCGTTTCTACGAGCAGTACTTC. This codes for CASSQDSRDRFYEQYF.

This clonotype has a handful of counts. This chain links TRBV13 with TRBJ1-2, with a tentative D call TRBD1 (5 bases). CDR3 length: 14 amino acids. V gave up 5 bases and J gave up 4 bases, with 14 bases separating them. The germline gives CDR1 PRHDT, CDR2 FYEKMQ (reference sequence). This chain's CDR3 is CASSQGLGPYGYTF. DNA of the CDR3: TGTGCCAGCAGCCAGGGACTGGGACCCTATGGCTACACCTTC.

The J gene is TRBJ2-4, the V gene TRBV19, with TRBD1 matching over 12 bases. TRBJ2-7 explains the end of the DNA better; the J call may be wrong. The CDR3 is made up of 15 amino acids. Germline-derived CDR1 and CDR2 are LNHDA and SQIVND (reference sequence). Here the CDR3 reads CASSIGTGGDYEQYF. As DNA, the CDR3 is TGTGCCAGTAGTATCGGGACAGGGGGCGACTACGAGCAGTACTTC.

This clonotype was seen only a few times. This chain links TRBV20-1 with TRBJ2-3, with a tentative D call TRBD1 (5 bases). The CDR3 sequence is 13 residues long. Germline V gene lookup returns CDR1 DFQATT and CDR2 SNEGSKA (reference sequence). Trimming took off 4 bases at V and 2 bases at J, with 10 bases between the two ends. CDR3 nucleotides: TGCAGTGCTACCGGACACTCCACAGATACGCAGTATTTT. This gives the protein CSATGHSTDTQYF.

This chain links TRBV3-1 with TRBJ1-1; D remains unclear. CDR3 length: 16 amino acids. Germline V gene sequence: CDR1 LGHDT, CDR2 YNNKEL (reference sequence). The V end lost 1 base, the J end lost 4 bases, and 16 bases lay between the germline ends. DNA for the CDR3: TGTGCCAGCAGCCAAGCGCGAGGTCGAGTGGGCACTGAAGCTTTCTTT. Its translation is CASSQARGRVGTEAFF.

This clonotype was found a few times. The chain employs TRBV10-2 and TRBJ1-2, with 8 bases lining up with TRBD1. This CDR3 has 16 residues. The J segment lost 6 bases and the V segment lost 2 bases, leaving 11 bases of the junction unmatched. CDR1 is WSHSY, CDR2 SAAADI, per germline. CDR3 nucleotides: TGCGCCAGCAGTGAGGACCGACAGGGGCGAAGGGATGGCTACACCTTC. The encoded protein is CASSEDRQGRRDGYTF.

This sequence joins TRBV29-1 and TRBJ2-1, with D maybe TRBD1 (6 bases). This CDR3 region has 15 residues. Germline CDR1 reads SQVTM; CDR2 reads ANQGSEA. The V and J ends lost 4 bases and 2 bases respectively, with 15 bases between them. CDR3 sequence (DNA): TGCAGCGTTGGTAGGACCGGGACACCCTACAATGAGCAGTTCTTC. This sequence encodes CSVGRTGTPYNEQFF.

A few counts support this clonotype. The chain employs TRBV20-1 and TRBJ2-1, with 11 positions matching TRBD2. Germline V CDR1 and CDR2: DFQATT, SNEGSKA (reference sequence). With V trimmed by 3 bases and J by 6 bases, 4 bases remained unmatched. CDR3 size: 14 residues. The CDR3 DNA reads TGCAGTGCTAGCCCGACTAGCGGGGCCAATGAGCAGTTCTTC. This translates into CSASPTSGANEQFF.

The chain employs TRBV20-1 and TRBJ2-7, with 9 bases identical to TRBD2. V lost 1 base, J lost 5 bases, and 9 bases stayed unmatched. This CDR3 is built from 15 residues. Germline loops: CDR1 DFQATT, CDR2 SNEGSKA (reference sequence). In DNA form, the CDR3 reads TGCAGTGCTAGAGTAGCCAGCGGGGGGTCCCACGAGCAGTACTTC. Protein: CSARVASGGSHEQYF.

The chain combines TRBV15 with TRBJ1-2; no firm D call. The CDR3 sequence is 12 residues long. Between the trimmed V and J ends, which lost 7 bases and 0 bases, there was a span of 6 bases. Germline V gene data show CDR1 as LNHNV and CDR2 as YYDKDF (reference sequence). The CDR3 reads CATTGSNYGYTF. CDR3 DNA sequence: TGTGCCACCACAGGATCTAACTATGGCTACACCTTC.

This clonotype was detected only a few times. The rearrangement joins TRBV29-1 to TRBJ2-1, with D unclear. This CDR3 spans 11 amino acids. Germline CDR1 SQVTM, CDR2 ANQGSEA. The V gene lost 7 bases and the J gene lost 4 bases, with 8 bases spanning the gap. In nucleotides, the CDR3 is TGCAGCGCCGATGTGTACAATGAGCAGTTCTTC. Protein: CSADVYNEQFF.

This clonotype occurred once. This chain connects TRBV6-6 to TRBJ2-5, with D maybe TRBD1 (6 bases). The CDR3 is 14 residues long. The germline V and J ends were trimmed by 7 bases and 5 bases, with 17 bases remaining between them. In germline, CDR1 is MNHNY, CDR2 SVGAGI (reference sequence). The chain's CDR3 is CASTLGQGPETQYF. Here the CDR3 DNA reads TGTGCCAGCACCCTAGGGCAGGGGCCGGAGACCCAGTACTTC.

This clonotype came up many times. V is TRBV20-1 and J is TRBJ1-5; possible D gene TRBD1, 6 bases. The CDR3 runs to 15 residues. V was clipped by 7 bases and J by 2 bases, with 18 bases between them. Germline V gene data show CDR1 as DFQATT and CDR2 as SNEGSKA (reference sequence). This chain's CDR3 is CSVSLGAGGNQPQHF. CDR3 DNA sequence: TGCAGTGTTAGCCTGGGGGCCGGGGGCAATCAGCCCCAGCATTTT.

The chain combines TRBV20-1 with TRBJ2-6; TRBD2 is a possible D gene (5 bases). V was clipped by 2 bases and J by 2 bases, with 13 bases between them. The CDR3 length is 16 residues. Germline lookup yields CDR1 DFQATT and CDR2 SNEGSKA (reference sequence). In DNA, the CDR3 is TGCAGTGCTAGACCCCATCCCGGGGCTGGGGCCAACGTCCTGACTTTC. This gives the protein CSARPHPGAGANVLTF.

The rearrangement links TRBV20-1 to TRBJ2-7, with 8 bases aligning to TRBD2. The closer fit of TRBJ2-5 to the DNA end suggests the J call may be wrong. Looked up from germline, CDR1 is DFQATT and CDR2 is SNEGSKA (reference sequence). The CDR3 contains 12 residues. This chain's CDR3 is CSASGGSWTQYF. As DNA, the CDR3 is TGCAGTGCAAGCGGGGGCTCGTGGACCCAGTACTTC.